A selection of T cell receptor beta chains follows, all from one sample in a study of blood T cell repertoires in COVID-19. TCRdb's copy holds only in-frame clones and misses some; the assay was immunoSEQ multiplex PCR. The sample includes 430,000 or so clones, 88% of them seen just once. The sample taken for sequencing was PBMCs or T cells enriched from blood (not recorded which). The receptors were sampled from a woman aged 40 to 50 who had recovered from COVID-19. The CDR3 runs from the conserved cysteine through the conserved F or W. A D gene is named only where the DNA matches it firmly.

length: 16; D: .; J: TRBJ1-2; V: TRBV24-1; DNA: TGTGCCACGCCACTCCGACAGGCGCCGACGGGGTATGGCTACACCTTC; CDR3: CATPLRQAPTGYGYTF
length: 16; D: TRBD2; J: TRBJ2-5; V: TRBV9; DNA: TGTGCCAGCAGCGTAGCCCCCGGGACTAGTCGCGAGACCCAGTACTTC; CDR3: CASSVAPGTSRETQYF
length: 12; D: .; J: TRBJ2-1; V: TRBV5-1; DNA: TGCGCCAGCAGGCCAACTTGGAATGAGCAGTTCTTC; CDR3: CASRPTWNEQFF
length: 16; D: TRBD2; J: TRBJ2-1; V: TRBV19; DNA: TGTGCCAGTAGTCTCCGGGTCATAGCGGGCTACAATGAGCAGTTCTTC; CDR3: CASSLRVIAGYNEQFF
length: 13; D: TRBD2; J: TRBJ2-7; V: TRBV5-6; DNA: TGTGCCAGCGGACGAGCGGGGATCTACGAGCAGTACTTC; CDR3: CASGRAGIYEQYF
length: 15; D: .; J: TRBJ2-5; V: TRBV7-2; DNA: TGTGCCAGCAGCTTAGATAGTCTAGCTTCAGAGACCCAGTACTTC; CDR3: CASSLDSLASETQYF
length: 12; D: TRBD1; J: TRBJ2-3; V: TRBV6-5; DNA: TGTGCCAGCAGTTTACAGGGGGATACGCAGTATTTT; CDR3: CASSLQGDTQYF
length: 15; D: .; J: TRBJ2-3; V: TRBV5-1; DNA: TGCGCCAGCAGCTTGCAGTGGACTAGCACAGATACGCAGTATTTT; CDR3: CASSLQWTSTDTQYF
length: 13; D: .; J: TRBJ2-7; V: TRBV6-5; DNA: TGTGCCAGCAGTTACTCGAAGGAGTACGAGCAGTACTTC; CDR3: CASSYSKEYEQYF
length: 14; D: TRBD1; J: TRBJ1-6; V: TRBV10-3; DNA: TGTGCCATCAGAGGACAGGGAGTTAATTCACCCCTCCACTTT; CDR3: CAIRGQGVNSPLHF
length: 14; D: TRBD1; J: TRBJ1-5; V: TRBV27; DNA: TGTGCCAGCAGTTCTGGGACAGGAAATCAGCCCCAGCATTTT; CDR3: CASSSGTGNQPQHF
length: 13; D: .; J: TRBJ2-4; V: TRBV7-9; DNA: TGTGCCAGCACCCCAGGGGGGTCGGGCATTCAGTACTTC; CDR3: CASTPGGSGIQYF